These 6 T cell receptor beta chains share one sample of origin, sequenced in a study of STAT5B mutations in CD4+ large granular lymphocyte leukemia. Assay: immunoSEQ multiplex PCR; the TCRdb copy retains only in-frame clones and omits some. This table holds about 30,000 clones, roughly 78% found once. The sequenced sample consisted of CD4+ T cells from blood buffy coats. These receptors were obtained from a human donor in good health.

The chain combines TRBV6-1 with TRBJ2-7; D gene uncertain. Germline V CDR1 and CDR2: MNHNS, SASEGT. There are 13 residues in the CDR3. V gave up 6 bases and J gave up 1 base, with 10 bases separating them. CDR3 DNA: TGTGCCAGCAGCCCAACAGTATCCTACGAGCAGTACTTC. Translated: CASSPTVSYEQYF.

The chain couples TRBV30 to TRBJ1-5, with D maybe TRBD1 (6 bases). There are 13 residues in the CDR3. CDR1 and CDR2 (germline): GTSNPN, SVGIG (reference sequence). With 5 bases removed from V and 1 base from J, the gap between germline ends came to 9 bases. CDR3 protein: CAWGGGSNQPQHF. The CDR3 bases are TGTGCCTGGGGAGGGGGAAGCAATCAGCCCCAGCATTTT.

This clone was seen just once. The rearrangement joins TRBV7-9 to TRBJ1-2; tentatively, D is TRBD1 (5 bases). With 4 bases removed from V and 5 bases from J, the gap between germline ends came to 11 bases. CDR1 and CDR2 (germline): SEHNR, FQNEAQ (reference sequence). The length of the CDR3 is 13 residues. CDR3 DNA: TGTGCCAGCAGCTCCCGGGACGGATATGGCTACACCTTC. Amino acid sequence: CASSSRDGYGYTF.

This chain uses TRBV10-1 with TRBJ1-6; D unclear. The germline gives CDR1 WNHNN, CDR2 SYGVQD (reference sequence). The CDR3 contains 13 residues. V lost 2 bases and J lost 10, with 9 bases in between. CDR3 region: CASSEAQSSPLHF. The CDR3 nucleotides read TGCGCCAGCAGTGAGGCTCAAAGCTCACCCCTCCACTTT.

CDR3 bases: TGTGCCAGCAGCACCAGCGGACCTTACGAGCAGTACTTC. This encodes CASSTSGPYEQYF. This chain links TRBV11-2 with TRBJ2-7; D possibly corresponds to TRBD2 (5 bases). The CDR3 has 13 amino acids. CDR1 is SGHAT and CDR2 is FQNNGV in the germline V gene. Trimming pared 5 bases from V and 4 bases from J, leaving 12 bases between.

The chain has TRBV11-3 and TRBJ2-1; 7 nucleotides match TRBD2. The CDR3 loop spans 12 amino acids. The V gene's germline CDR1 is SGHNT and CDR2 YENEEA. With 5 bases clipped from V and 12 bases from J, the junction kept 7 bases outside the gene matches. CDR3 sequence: CASSPGGRVQFF. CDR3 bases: TGTGCCAGCAGCCCCGGAGGGAGGGTGCAGTTCTTC.